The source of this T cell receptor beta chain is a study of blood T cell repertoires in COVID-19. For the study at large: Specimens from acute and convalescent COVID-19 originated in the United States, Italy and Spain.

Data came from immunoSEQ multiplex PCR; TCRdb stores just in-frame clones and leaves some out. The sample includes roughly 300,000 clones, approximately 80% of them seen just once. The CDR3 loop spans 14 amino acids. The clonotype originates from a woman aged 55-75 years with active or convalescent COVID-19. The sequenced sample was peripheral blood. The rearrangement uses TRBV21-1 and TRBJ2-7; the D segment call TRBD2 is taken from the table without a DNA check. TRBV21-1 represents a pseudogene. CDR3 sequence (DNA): TGTGCCAGCAGCAAAGATGAACGGTTCTACGAGCAGTACTTC. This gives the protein CASSKDERFYEQYF.